This is a list of T cell receptor beta chains from one sample in a study of blood T cells in healthy people across ages. TCRdb re-analysed the 5' RACE reads in MiXCR, keeping a single row per CDR3 protein. Here the sample spans 710,000 or so distinct CDR3 sequences, about a third being singletons. The sample taken for sequencing was blood. These receptors were taken from a woman older than 75 in good health. CDR3s include the opening cysteine and the closing phenylalanine or tryptophan. The order of the fields is CDR3 protein, CDR3 DNA, V gene, D gene, clone size, J gene. The D gene is left open where the match is weak. Size tells how often a clone was seen (once, few, many) or the class of an expanded clone, and some rows leave it out.

CDR3aa: CASSELGGAGSGANVLTF; CDR3nt: TGTGCCAGCAGCGAACTAGGGGGCGCAGGGTCTGGGGCCAACGTCCTGACTTTC; v_gene: TRBV27; d_gene: TRBD1; abundance: many; j_gene: TRBJ2-6
CDR3aa: CATTNGTVQETQYF; CDR3nt: TGTGCCACCACCAATGGGACCGTACAAGAGACCCAGTACTTC; v_gene: TRBV28; d_gene: -; abundance: many; j_gene: TRBJ2-5
CDR3aa: CASSLTGRNEKLFF; CDR3nt: TGTGCCAGCAGTTTAACCGGGAGGAATGAAAAACTGTTTTTT; v_gene: TRBV28; d_gene: -; abundance: few; j_gene: TRBJ1-4
CDR3aa: CASSEQSSGANVLTF; CDR3nt: TGTGCCAGCAGTGAACAAAGCTCTGGGGCCAACGTCCTGACTTTC; v_gene: TRBV7-9; d_gene: -; abundance: -; j_gene: TRBJ2-6
CDR3aa: CASSVGGASYGYTF; CDR3nt: TGTGCCAGCAGCGTAGGGGGCGCATCCTATGGCTACACCTTC; v_gene: TRBV9; d_gene: -; abundance: many; j_gene: TRBJ1-2
CDR3aa: CASSPRESYNPPLHF; CDR3nt: TGTGCCAGCAGTCCCAGGGAGTCCTATAATCCACCCCTCCACTTT; v_gene: TRBV28; d_gene: -; abundance: -; j_gene: TRBJ1-6
CDR3aa: CASSLGLRRWGEQYF; CDR3nt: TGTGCCAGCAGCTTGGGACTACGCCGTTGGGGCGAGCAGTACTTC; v_gene: TRBV5-8; d_gene: -; abundance: -; j_gene: TRBJ2-7
CDR3aa: CASSRDRGDYGYTF; CDR3nt: TGTGCCAGCAGCCGGGACAGGGGAGACTATGGCTACACCTTC; v_gene: TRBV2; d_gene: TRBD1; abundance: many; j_gene: TRBJ1-2
CDR3aa: CASSPKKAANSPLHF; CDR3nt: TGTGCCAGCTCACCCAAGAAGGCAGCTAATTCACCCCTCCACTTT; v_gene: TRBV18; d_gene: -; abundance: -; j_gene: TRBJ1-6
CDR3aa: CASSQDPAGTLQETQYF; CDR3nt: TGCGCCAGCAGCCAAGACCCTGCAGGGACCCTCCAAGAGACCCAGTACTTC; v_gene: TRBV4-1; d_gene: -; abundance: many; j_gene: TRBJ2-5
CDR3aa: CSARGPGQAKNIRYF; CDR3nt: TGCAGTGCTAGAGGGCCGGGACAGGCGAAAAACATTCGGTACTTC; v_gene: TRBV20-1; d_gene: TRBD1; abundance: -; j_gene: TRBJ2-4
CDR3aa: CATSRGDGPGGIYEQYF; CDR3nt: TGTGCCACCAGCAGGGGGGACGGGCCAGGGGGGATCTACGAGCAGTACTTC; v_gene: TRBV15; d_gene: -; abundance: many; j_gene: TRBJ2-7
CDR3aa: CASTSGTTEAFF; CDR3nt: TGTGCCAGCACCTCGGGGACTACTGAAGCTTTCTTT; v_gene: TRBV7-8; d_gene: -; abundance: -; j_gene: TRBJ1-1
CDR3aa: CASSLWTGGSGANVRTF; CDR3nt: TGTGCCAGCAGCTTATGGACAGGGGGCTCTGGGGCCAACGTCCGGACTTTC; v_gene: TRBV7-9; d_gene: TRBD1; abundance: -; j_gene: TRBJ2-6
CDR3aa: CSAREFGLAGGREAQYF; CDR3nt: TGCAGTGCTAGAGAATTTGGACTAGCGGGGGGCCGGGAGGCCCAGTACTTC; v_gene: TRBV20-1; d_gene: TRBD2; abundance: -; j_gene: TRBJ2-5
CDR3aa: CASSLVGSNTGELFF; CDR3nt: TGCGCCAGCAGCTTGGTGGGGTCGAACACCGGGGAGCTGTTTTTT; v_gene: TRBV5-1; d_gene: -; abundance: -; j_gene: TRBJ2-2
CDR3aa: CASSLNLLGRNQETQYF; CDR3nt: TGTGCCAGCAGCCTGAACTTATTGGGACGAAACCAAGAGACCCAGTACTTC; v_gene: TRBV7-2; d_gene: -; abundance: -; j_gene: TRBJ2-5
CDR3aa: CASSATGDGTDTQYF; CDR3nt: TGTGCCAGCAGCGCCACAGGGGATGGGACAGATACGCAGTATTTT; v_gene: TRBV13; d_gene: TRBD1; abundance: many; j_gene: TRBJ2-3
CDR3aa: CASSQASGGTDTQYF; CDR3nt: TGCGCCAGCAGCCAGGCTAGCGGGGGCACAGATACGCAGTATTTT; v_gene: TRBV4-3; d_gene: TRBD2; abundance: many; j_gene: TRBJ2-3
CDR3aa: CASSRDLAKNIQYF; CDR3nt: TGTGCCAGCAGCAGAGACCTAGCCAAAAACATTCAGTACTTC; v_gene: TRBV9; d_gene: -; abundance: many; j_gene: TRBJ2-4
CDR3aa: CASSVGWGTTNYGYTF; CDR3nt: TGTGCCAGCAGCGTAGGTTGGGGGACAACTAACTATGGCTACACCTTC; v_gene: TRBV9; d_gene: -; abundance: many; j_gene: TRBJ1-2
CDR3aa: CASSGGYNTGQFF; CDR3nt: TGTGCCAGCAGTGGGGGGTACAACACCGGGCAGTTCTTC; v_gene: TRBV6-1; d_gene: -; abundance: few; j_gene: TRBJ2-1
CDR3aa: CASSFGPDNEQFF; CDR3nt: TGTGCCAGCAGTTTTGGACCCGACAATGAGCAGTTCTTC; v_gene: TRBV11-3; d_gene: -; abundance: many; j_gene: TRBJ2-1
CDR3aa: CAASGGVYNEQFF; CDR3nt: TGTGCCGCTAGCGGGGGGGTATACAATGAGCAGTTCTTC; v_gene: TRBV10-3; d_gene: TRBD2; abundance: many; j_gene: TRBJ2-1
CDR3aa: CAWSETGSSYTF; CDR3nt: TGTGCCTGGAGTGAAACAGGGTCGTCCTACACCTTC; v_gene: TRBV30; d_gene: -; abundance: many; j_gene: TRBJ1-2
CDR3aa: CASSWDRGYYTEAFF; CDR3nt: TGTGCCAGTAGTTGGGACAGGGGATATTACACTGAAGCTTTCTTT; v_gene: TRBV19; d_gene: TRBD1; abundance: -; j_gene: TRBJ1-1
CDR3aa: CASSELGEQFF; CDR3nt: TGTGCCAGCAGCGAATTAGGTGAGCAGTTCTTC; v_gene: TRBV7-3; d_gene: -; abundance: many; j_gene: TRBJ2-1
CDR3aa: CSAVTSPSNNEQFF; CDR3nt: TGCAGTGCTGTGACTAGTCCTAGCAACAATGAGCAGTTCTTC; v_gene: TRBV20-1; d_gene: -; abundance: many; j_gene: TRBJ2-1
CDR3aa: CASRVENTEAFF; CDR3nt: TGTGCCAGCCGTGTGGAGAACACTGAAGCTTTCTTT; v_gene: TRBV7-9; d_gene: -; abundance: many; j_gene: TRBJ1-1
CDR3aa: CASSFRTGRGSYNSPLHF; CDR3nt: TGTGCCAGCAGCTTTCGGACAGGGCGAGGCTCCTATAATTCACCCCTCCACTTT; v_gene: TRBV7-2; d_gene: TRBD1; abundance: many; j_gene: TRBJ1-6
CDR3aa: CASTLRRDGTGELFF; CDR3nt: TGTGCCAGCACCCTAAGGAGGGACGGCACCGGGGAGCTGTTTTTT; v_gene: TRBV6-1; d_gene: -; abundance: -; j_gene: TRBJ2-2
CDR3aa: CASSLVTEKAYEQYF; CDR3nt: TGCGCCAGCAGCTTGGTGACAGAGAAGGCCTACGAGCAGTACTTC; v_gene: TRBV5-1; d_gene: -; abundance: -; j_gene: TRBJ2-7
CDR3aa: CSARSGTGEYEQYF; CDR3nt: TGCAGTGCTAGATCCGGGACAGGGGAATACGAGCAGTACTTC; v_gene: TRBV20-1; d_gene: TRBD1; abundance: many; j_gene: TRBJ2-7
CDR3aa: CASSVEGLAGGSLYNEQFF; CDR3nt: TGTGCCAGCAGCGTAGAGGGACTAGCAGGAGGTTCTTTGTACAATGAGCAGTTCTTC; v_gene: TRBV9; d_gene: TRBD2; abundance: few; j_gene: TRBJ2-1
CDR3aa: CAISAATGGNLYNEQFF; CDR3nt: TGTGCCATCAGTGCTGCGACAGGGGGAAACCTATACAATGAGCAGTTCTTC; v_gene: TRBV10-3; d_gene: TRBD1; abundance: many; j_gene: TRBJ2-1
CDR3aa: CSAQGGDTEAFF; CDR3nt: TGCAGTGCTCAGGGTGGGGACACTGAAGCTTTCTTT; v_gene: TRBV20-1; d_gene: -; abundance: many; j_gene: TRBJ1-1
CDR3aa: CASSVGVGQTYGYTF; CDR3nt: TGTGCCAGCAGCGTAGGGGTGGGGCAGACCTATGGCTACACCTTC; v_gene: TRBV9; d_gene: -; abundance: many; j_gene: TRBJ1-2
CDR3aa: CASRGRGDSNQPQHF; CDR3nt: TGTGCCAGCAGGGGTAGAGGAGATAGCAATCAGCCCCAGCATTTT; v_gene: TRBV6-5; d_gene: -; abundance: -; j_gene: TRBJ1-5
CDR3aa: CASSRSGHRGSTEAFF; CDR3nt: TGTGCCAGCAGTAGATCGGGACACAGGGGAAGCACTGAAGCTTTCTTT; v_gene: TRBV28; d_gene: TRBD1; abundance: few; j_gene: TRBJ1-1